The clone carrying this T cell receptor (beta chain) was found many times. Libraries of TCR beta came from iRepertoire HTBI primers plus Arm-PCR of CDR3 regions. TCRdb analysed the multiplex PCR reads with MiXCR anew, one entry per CDR3 protein. The sample comprises more than 450,000 distinct CDR3 sequences, roughly 15% of which are singletons, and 10% to 15% rests with the top ten. These data belong to a study of regulatory T cells in long-lasting Graves disease. Noted time point: newly diagnosed GD, antithyroid drugs for less than 3 months. Extracted RNA from PBMCs served as the source of the TCR library. An endocrinology department in Xi'an, China, recruited the patients. The CDR3 spans 15 residues. Trimming removed 1 base from V and 6 bases from J, with 16 bases in between. This sample also appeared in a second study, on T cells in Graves' hyperthyroidism and ophthalmopathy. This second study says: Most clonotypes expanded in thyroid above 0.001 were likewise present in blood.

This specimen consisted of peripheral blood mononuclear cells (PBMCs), obtained at new diagnosis, from a patient treated with antithyroid drugs. The clonotype comes from a middle-aged man with Graves disease. J is TRBJ2-7 and V is TRBV12-3 or TRBV12-4, with a possible D match to TRBD2 (7 bases). In nucleotides, the CDR3 is TGTGCCAGCAGTTTAGTGGATGACGGGGGGCGCGAGCAGTACTTC. Protein: CASSLVDDGGREQYF.